This TCR beta chain was sequenced in a study of cytomegalovirus exposure and HLA in healthy donors (TCRdb year 2017). Background for the entire study: An earlier analysis of some 550 of the donors reported 250 to 300 Gb of sequence data and about 100 million unique TCR beta sequences from roughly 200 million T cells. An early release covering 550 to 650 HLA-typed donors comprised 250 to 350 gigabases of sequencing data and roughly 86 million unique TCR sequences. The genetic ancestry cluster associated with self-reported Caucasian donors included about 81% of the roughly 360 genotyped donors. The study was designed to test whether signatures of past pathogen exposure could be identified by cataloging public T cell receptors. The T cell repertoires of about 700 subjects were profiled by immunosequencing and related to cytomegalovirus serostatus. Along with the roughly 700-subject first cohort, a separate validation cohort of over 90 different subjects was used. To predict cytomegalovirus infection status, the study combined high-throughput TCR immunosequencing, statistical association of individual TCRs with disease status, and machine learning. In a later analysis, previously published TCR beta repertoires from several hundred donors were re-analyzed and high-resolution HLA genotyping was added so that TCR occurrence patterns could be studied. Rather than drawing on any new phenotypic data, the later analysis identified candidate immune exposures from TCR beta sequences and the way those sequences occurred across donors. An earlier analysis of roughly 580 of the donors used high-throughput TCR beta sequencing to judge whether each TCR beta V gene segment behaved as functional or pseudogenic. Alongside the repertoire data, information on donor age, sex, ethnicity and CMV serostatus was compiled. In a later genetic analysis, genome-wide SNP genotypes for about three fifths of the roughly 670 donors were used, and that subset was treated as a discovery cohort. All discovery cohort repertoires had been generated using a single sequencing platform. Class I and class II HLA loci were covered by the typing at four-digit resolution. The number of typed donors differed by locus: about 620-630 for A, B, C, DRB1 and DQB1; 522 for DQA1; around 580 for DPA1; and 400 to 480 for DPB1. Five DR-DQ haplotypes were handled as single units for association and clustering, since linkage in the cohort was strong. On average, around 200,000 unique TCR beta nucleotide sequences were sequenced per donor among a few hundred genotyped donors of the cohort, with 15% to 20% of those sequences being non-productive. The full study reports these points: Because some donors lacked HLA typing at each locus, the association tests relied only on the typed subset. In an earlier analysis of several hundred of the donors, most TCR beta V segments were observed in productive rearrangements about 90% or about 30% of the time, broadly matching IMGT annotations. In both the original and validation cohorts, the classifier was reported to diagnose cytomegalovirus status with high specificity and sensitivity. A further reported finding was that TCR beta sequences accurately predicted the HLA-A and HLA-B alleles for most subjects in the first cohort. A cluster of highly shared sequence variants was judged likely to represent a technical artifact of the sequencing pipeline. Because counts were too low, seventeen rarely observed V segments, including chromosome 9 orphons, were excluded from the earlier analysis of roughly 580 of the donors. Presence/absence analyses assumed roughly uniform sequencing depth across donors, an assumption that may not hold. Linkage disequilibrium might explain the correlated functional status among segregating V segments, but an unknown experimental factor could not be ruled out. Because the 87-base-pair reads could not distinguish some IMGT-functional V segments, including TRBV6-2 and TRBV6-3, those segments were excluded. A total of about 150 TCR beta chains were listed by the study as associated with cytomegalovirus. Most CMV-associated TCR beta chains appeared to be HLA-restricted in a later analysis, and the HLA associations seemed to be driven largely by CMV exposure. In a later analysis, HLA-associated TCR beta chains were found to be more clonally expanded and to have lower generation probabilities than equally common non-associated chains. It was suggested by the authors that the approach could potentially be generalized to other disease states and immunological phenotypes. In a later analysis, around 17,000 TCR beta sequences were associated with specific HLA alleles at a false discovery rate of 0.05. A later genetic analysis reported fewer N-insertions in productive TCRs among donors in an Asian-associated ancestry cluster than the roughly 620-donor mean. An association between a missense DCLRE1C variant and V-gene and J-gene trimming of TCR beta chains was found in a later genetic analysis and replicated in an independent cohort. Most TCR sequences were seen in very few donors, while some public TCRs were found in many individuals. A few of the identified cytomegalovirus-associated TCR beta chains were confirmed in vitro to be specific for cytomegalovirus antigens. Assigning TCR associations to individual alleles was difficult when HLA alleles, especially DR and DQ, strongly co-occurred. The only immune exposure information available for the cohort was CMV serostatus. The cohort was sequenced for TCR beta chains only, and without alpha or paired-chain data the features that could be detected were limited. In a later analysis, several top co-occurrence clusters were reported to appear linked to parvovirus B19, influenza, CMV and Epstein-Barr virus. A later analysis found that TCR association rates varied across HLA loci, with DRB1 alleles showing the most associated TCRs and HLA-C alleles the fewest.

Remarks on this clone: Its antigen has not been determined. Base qualities are missing; no much larger clone stands one base away.

The germline V gene sets CDR1 to SGHAT and CDR2 to FQNNGV. Trimming costs V 4 bases and J 4 bases, and their ends lie 16 bases apart. The CDR3 sequence holds 16 residues, the cysteine and phenylalanine included. Only the CDR3 part of the read is kept: 48 bases, read in frame from the first base. The cohort comprised under 700 healthy bone marrow donors. At the time of sampling, all cohort members were nominally healthy, though unrecorded immune exposures were likely present. The donor was CMV seropositive and belonged to the group of 250 to 350 seropositive cohort members. A peripheral blood sample was provided by each donor, and peripheral blood mononuclear cells were used for TCR beta sequencing. The Qiagen DNeasy Blood Extraction Kit was used to extract genomic DNA from the blood cell samples. The library was built by means of the immunoSEQ multiplex PCR assay. For the multiplex PCR, a mixture combining 60 forward primers for TCR Vbeta segments and 13 reverse primers for TCR Jbeta segments was used. A multiplex PCR assay on genomic DNA amplified the CDR3 region of rearranged TCR beta genes. Amplified TCR beta libraries were sequenced as 87-base-pair reads on the Illumina HiSeq System. The source study handled its data this way. A later analysis counted approximately 76 million unique TCR beta chains across the 550 to 800 repertoires, and some 11 million of these chains were shared by at least two donors. A nearest-neighbor algorithm error-corrected the raw reads and collapsed the reads into unique sequences, merging closely related sequences to remove PCR and sequencing errors. CDR3 sequences were aligned to IMGT reference sequences to assign V, D and J gene segments. For a sequence to be retained, a match of at least six nucleotides to both a V gene segment and a J gene segment was required. A rearrangement counted as productive if the CDR3 had no stop codons and remained in frame with V and J, and every other rearrangement counted as non-productive. Following IMGT convention, CDR3 was defined as the stretch from the second conserved V-encoded cysteine up to the conserved J-encoded phenylalanine. In an earlier analysis of 500 to 650 of the donors, sequences lacking an unambiguous match to a single V gene segment were excluded. In an earlier analysis of some 590 of the donors, V segments were called functional above 56.7% productive rearrangements and were called segregating when the between-donor standard deviation exceeded 5%. To diagnose cytomegalovirus status from the catalog of TCR beta chain sequences, a statistical classification framework was built. In a later analysis, V and J genes were assigned by comparing TCR nucleotide sequences against IMGT/GENE-DB human TR gene sequences. The TCRdist pipeline was used in a later analysis to assign CDR3 sequences and most-parsimonious VDJ recombination scenarios. In a later analysis, each TCR beta chain was defined by its CDR3 amino acid sequence together with its V-gene family, and reads lacking a unique V-gene family were excluded. A later analysis removed 500 to 650 highly shared, low-generation-probability nucleotide sequences to deal with suspected cross-contamination and a sequencing artifact. In a later analysis, a clonal expansion index was calculated for each public chain from normalized within-repertoire ranks of inferred template counts. A later analysis computed generation probabilities with a VDJ recombination model fitted to out-of-frame rearrangements, and checked the results against IGoR. In a later analysis, TCR-TCR, TCR-HLA and TCR-CMV co-occurrence was scored with hypergeometric tests, and a repertoire-size bias correction was applied to TCR pairs. A later analysis estimated false discovery rates by permuting HLA or CMV assignments 20 times. A later analysis grouped co-occurring TCRs with DBSCAN, adding TCRdist sequence similarity when clustering within HLA-allele-positive subsets. For co-occurrence clustering, repertoires with fewer than 30,000 or more than 120,000 public chains were excluded, along with about five repertoires with anomalous nucleotide sharing. Drawn from immuneACCESS, this table holds only the in-frame rearrangements with V and J called that TCRdb kept. Clones are partly lost; checked studies trace under half to an unresolved V gene and leave the rest unexplained. The DNA was the basis for D and trimming; V, J and clone size are from that table. In all, the sample holds roughly 160,000 clones, and roughly 80% of those were seen once. 7.5% to 9.5% of the sample lies in the top ten.

The material sequenced was PBMCs. Rearrangement joined TRBV11-2 to TRBJ1-4; the D gene is perhaps TRBD1, on 5 matching bases. The TCR was taken from a male donor in good health and CMV-seropositive. The CDR3 sequence is CASSWRDEGVNEKLFF. The DNA is as follows: TGTGCCAGCAGCTGGAGGGACGAGGGTGTTAATGAAAAACTGTTTTTT. The entire variable domain, with the stretches around the CDR3 drawn from the reference TRBV11-2 and TRBJ1-4 proteins, is EAGVAQSPRYKIIEKRQSVAFWCNPISGHATLYWYQQILGQGPKLLIQFQNNGVVDDSQLPKDRFSAERLKGVDSTLKIQPAKLEDSAVYLCASSWRDEGVNEKLFFGSGTQLSVL.